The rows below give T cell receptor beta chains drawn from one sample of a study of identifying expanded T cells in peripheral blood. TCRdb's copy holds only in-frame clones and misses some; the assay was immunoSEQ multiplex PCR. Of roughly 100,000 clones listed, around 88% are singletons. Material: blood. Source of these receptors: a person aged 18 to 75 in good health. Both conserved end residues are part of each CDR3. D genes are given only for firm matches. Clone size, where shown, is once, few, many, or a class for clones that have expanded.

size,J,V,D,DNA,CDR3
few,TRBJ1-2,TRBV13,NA,TGTGCCAGCAGCGCCAGGTCCGGTGGAGGTTACTATGGCTACACCTTC,CASSARSGGGYYGYTF
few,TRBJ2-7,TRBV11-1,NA,TGTGCCAGCAGCCCGGGCAGCGCTCCTCCCTACGAGCAGTACTTC,CASSPGSAPPYEQYF
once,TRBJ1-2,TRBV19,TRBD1,TGTGCCAGTAGCTTCATTACAGGGGGCCATGGCTACACCTTC,CASSFITGGHGYTF
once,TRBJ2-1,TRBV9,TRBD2,TGTGCCAGCAGCGCCGGGACTAGCATGAATGAGCAGTTCTTC,CASSAGTSMNEQFF
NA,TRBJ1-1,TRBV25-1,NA,TGTGCCAGCAGTACTCCTATGAACACTGAAGCTTTCTTT,CASSTPMNTEAFF
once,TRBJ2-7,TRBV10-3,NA,TGTGCCATCAGTGAGTCAACGGCAGGGGTGCCCGAGCAGTACTTC,CAISESTAGVPEQYF
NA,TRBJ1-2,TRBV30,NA,TGTGCCTGGAGTGGAGGGTGGGGGACTAACTATGGCTACACCTTC,CAWSGGWGTNYGYTF
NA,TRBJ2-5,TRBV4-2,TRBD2,TGTGCCAGCAGCCAACGTCTCACTAGCGGGGGGGAAGAGACCCAGTACTTC,CASSQRLTSGGEETQYF
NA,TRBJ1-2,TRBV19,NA,TGTGCCAGTATTCAACAGGCGACTAACTATGGCTACACCTTC,CASIQQATNYGYTF
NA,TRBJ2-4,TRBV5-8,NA,TGTGCCAGCCGACTCGGGCAGTCATTAGCCAAAAACATTCAGTACTTC,CASRLGQSLAKNIQYF
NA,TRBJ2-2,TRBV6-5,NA,TGTGCCAGCAGTAAAGACAGCACCGGGGAGCTGTTTTTT,CASSKDSTGELFF
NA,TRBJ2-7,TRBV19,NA,TGTGCCAGTTCCCTAAGACAGGCGTTGGGCGAGCAGTACTTC,CASSLRQALGEQYF
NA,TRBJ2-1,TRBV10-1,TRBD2,TGCGCCAGCAGTGAGGTCGGGAGGCCATACAATGAGCAGTTCTTC,CASSEVGRPYNEQFF
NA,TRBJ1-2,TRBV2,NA,TGTGCCAGCAGTGAGGAGGGGACGGCCTATGGCTACACCTTC,CASSEEGTAYGYTF
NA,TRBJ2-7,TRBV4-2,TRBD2,TGTGCCAGCAGCCAACGACTAGCGGGGGCCTCCTACGAGCAGTACTTC,CASSQRLAGASYEQYF
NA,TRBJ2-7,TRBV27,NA,TGTGCCAGCAGTTTAGGTCAGGTGAGCAAATGGCAGTACTTC,CASSLGQVSKWQYF
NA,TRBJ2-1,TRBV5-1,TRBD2,TGCGCCAGCAGCTTAGCGGGAGCAACCTCCTACAATGAGCAGTTCTTC,CASSLAGATSYNEQFF
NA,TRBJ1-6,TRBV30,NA,TGTGCCTGGACGGTCGGGGCGGCTTCACCCCTCCACTTT,CAWTVGAASPLHF
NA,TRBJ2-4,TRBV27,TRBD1,TGTGCCAGCAGCCTGACAGGGGCGGTGTACAAAAACATTCAGTACTTC,CASSLTGAVYKNIQYF
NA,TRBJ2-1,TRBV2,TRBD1,TGTGCCAGTGGACAGGGTACCTATGAGCAGTTCTTC,CASGQGTYEQFF
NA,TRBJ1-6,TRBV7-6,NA,TGTGCCAGCAGCTTAGGCGACTCACCCCTCCACTTT,CASSLGDSPLHF
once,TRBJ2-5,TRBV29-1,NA,TGCAGCGTTGAATTGGTTTTGGGTGAACAAGAGACCCAGTACTTC,CSVELVLGEQETQYF